This entry lists 2 T cell receptor beta chains sequenced from one sample in a study of vaccination and CD4 T cells after COVID-19. What these receptors recognize is not known. Cultured CD4+ T-cell DNA underwent Oncomine TCR Beta short-read sequencing. MiXCR was run by TCRdb on the PCR reads, yielding one entry per CDR3 protein. The profile covers fewer than 20,000 distinct CDR3 sequences, with about 43% appearing a single time and around 6.6% taken by the ten largest. Treatment reported: approximately 11-day PBMC culture with coronavirus spike peptide pools or control peptides (ViraFEST assay). The specimen was CD4+ T cells from blood, cultured in vitro, collected after SARS-CoV-2 vaccination. The receptor set was obtained from a human donor who had recovered from COVID-19.

As regards this clonotype: A much larger clonotype is one base distant, so this may be a read error. V and J are TRBV7-9 and TRBJ2-1; 8 bases are shared with TRBD2. CDR1 is SEHNR and CDR2 is FQNEAQ in the germline V gene (reference sequence). The CDR3 is 12 residues long. The CDR3: CTSTQRENEQFF. CDR3 nucleotides: TGTACCAGCACCCAGCGGGAGAATGAGCAGTTCTTC.

This clonotype was detected once. The chain recombines TRBV2 with TRBJ2-7; TRBD2 matches at 7 bases. Per germline, CDR1 SNHLY and CDR2 FYNNEI. With V trimmed by 3 bases and J by 4 bases, 3 bases remained unmatched. CDR3 length: 13 amino acids. This CDR3 is CASSDTGGYEQYF. CDR3 DNA sequence: TGTGCCAGCAGTGATACGGGGGGATACGAGCAGTACTTC.